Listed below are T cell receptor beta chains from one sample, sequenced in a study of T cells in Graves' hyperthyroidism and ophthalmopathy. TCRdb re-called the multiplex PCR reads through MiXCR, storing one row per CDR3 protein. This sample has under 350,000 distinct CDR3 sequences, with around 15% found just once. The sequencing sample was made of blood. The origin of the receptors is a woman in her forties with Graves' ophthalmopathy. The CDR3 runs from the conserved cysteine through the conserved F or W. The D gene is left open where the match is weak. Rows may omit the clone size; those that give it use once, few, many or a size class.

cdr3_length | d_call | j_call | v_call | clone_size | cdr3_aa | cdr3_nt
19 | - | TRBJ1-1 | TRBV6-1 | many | CASSGPGPGARGLNTEAFF | TGTGCCAGCAGTGGGCCGGGGCCGGGGGCTAGGGGGTTGAACACTGAAGCTTTCTTT
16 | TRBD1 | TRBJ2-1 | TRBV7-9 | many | CASSISSGTGNNEQFF | TGTGCCAGCAGCATTAGCTCCGGGACAGGGAACAATGAGCAGTTCTTC
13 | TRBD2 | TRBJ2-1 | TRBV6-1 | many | CASRSSGYNEQFF | TGTGCCAGCAGATCTAGCGGCTACAATGAGCAGTTCTTC
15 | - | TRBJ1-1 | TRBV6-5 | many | CASSYAGGTDTEAFF | TGTGCCAGCAGTTACGCGGGGGGGACGGACACTGAAGCTTTCTTT
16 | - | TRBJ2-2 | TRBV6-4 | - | CASSDSGGTETGELFF | TGTGCCAGCAGTGACTCAGGGGGAACTGAGACCGGGGAGCTGTTTTTT
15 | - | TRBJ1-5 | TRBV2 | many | CASKSGTLPNQPQHF | TGTGCCAGCAAAAGTGGGACATTGCCGAATCAGCCCCAGCATTTT
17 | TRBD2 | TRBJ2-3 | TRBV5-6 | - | CASTAGTSETSTDTQYF | TGTGCCAGCACCGCCGGGACTAGCGAAACTAGCACAGATACGCAGTATTTT
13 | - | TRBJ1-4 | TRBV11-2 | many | CASSLENYEKLFF | TGTGCCAGCAGCTTAGAGAATTATGAAAAACTGTTTTTT
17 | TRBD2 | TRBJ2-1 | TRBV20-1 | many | CSARPTLAGALSSEQFF | TGCAGTGCTAGACCTACACTAGCGGGGGCCCTAAGTAGTGAGCAGTTCTTC
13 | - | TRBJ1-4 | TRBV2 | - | CAIRRGSNERLFF | TGTGCCATCAGGCGGGGATCAAATGAAAGACTGTTTTTT
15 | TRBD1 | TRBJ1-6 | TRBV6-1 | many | CASIRDRGYNSPLHF | TGTGCCAGCATCAGGGACAGGGGCTATAATTCACCCCTCCACTTT
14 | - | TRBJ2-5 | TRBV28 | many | CASSLRAGWETQYF | TGTGCCAGCAGTTTACGGGCAGGGTGGGAGACCCAGTACTTC
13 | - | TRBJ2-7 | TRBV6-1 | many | CASSVRFSYEQYF | TGTGCCAGCAGTGTCCGATTCTCCTACGAGCAGTACTTC
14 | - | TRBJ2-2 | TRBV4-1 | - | CASSQNVYPGELFF | TGCGCCAGCAGCCAGAACGTCTACCCCGGGGAGCTGTTTTTT
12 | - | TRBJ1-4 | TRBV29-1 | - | CSVEGANEKLFF | TGCAGCGTTGAAGGGGCTAATGAAAAACTGTTTTTT
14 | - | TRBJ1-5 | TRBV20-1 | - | CSARRTDSNQPQHF | TGCAGTGCTAGAAGGACGGATAGCAATCAGCCCCAGCATTTT
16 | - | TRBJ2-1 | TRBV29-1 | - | CSVGGGQALSYNEQFF | TGCAGCGTTGGGGGGGGACAGGCTCTCTCCTACAATGAGCAGTTCTTC
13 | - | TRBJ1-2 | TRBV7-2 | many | CASSLGGGAGYTF | TGTGCCAGCAGCTTGGGAGGAGGGGCGGGCTACACCTTC
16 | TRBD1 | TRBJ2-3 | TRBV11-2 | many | CASSSLRDRNTDTQYF | TGTGCCAGCAGCTCGTTACGGGACAGAAACACAGATACGCAGTATTTT
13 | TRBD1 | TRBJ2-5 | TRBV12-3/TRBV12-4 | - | CASRNQGVGTQYF | TGTGCCAGCAGAAATCAGGGGGTAGGGACCCAGTACTTC
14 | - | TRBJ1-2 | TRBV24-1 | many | CATSDPTGHYGYTF | TGTGCCACCAGTGACCCGACAGGCCACTATGGCTACACCTTC
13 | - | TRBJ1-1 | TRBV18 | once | CASSPGVWTEAFF | TGTGCCAGCTCACCGGGGGTATGGACTGAAGCTTTCTTT
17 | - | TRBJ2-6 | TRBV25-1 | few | CASSVGQGSSGANVLTF | TGTGCCAGCAGTGTTGGGCAGGGAAGCTCTGGGGCCAACGTCCTGACTTTC
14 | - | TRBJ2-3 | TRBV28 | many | CASSFRQGTDTQYF | TGTGCCAGCAGTTTCCGCCAGGGCACAGATACGCAGTATTTT
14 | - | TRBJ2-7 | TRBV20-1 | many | CSARGDSSPYEQYF | TGCAGTGCTAGAGGGGACTCCTCGCCCTACGAGCAGTACTTC
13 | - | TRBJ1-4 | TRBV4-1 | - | CASSQMQGEKLFF | TGCGCCAGCAGCCAAATGCAGGGCGAAAAACTGTTTTTT
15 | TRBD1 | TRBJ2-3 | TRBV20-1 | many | CSAPPSGQGRDTQYF | TGCAGTGCTCCGCCCTCGGGACAGGGGCGGGATACGCAGTATTTT
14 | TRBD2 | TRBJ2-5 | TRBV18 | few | CASSPLAAQETQYF | TGTGCCAGCTCGCCCCTAGCGGCCCAAGAGACCCAGTACTTC
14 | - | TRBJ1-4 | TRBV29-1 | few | CSVELDSLNEKLFF | TGCAGCGTTGAGTTGGACAGCCTTAATGAAAAACTGTTTTTT
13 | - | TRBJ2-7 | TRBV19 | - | CASSETQGGEQYF | TGTGCCAGTAGTGAAACGCAGGGGGGGGAGCAGTACTTC
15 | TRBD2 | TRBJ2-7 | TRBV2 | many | CASSRAGGMSYEQYF | TGTGCCAGCAGCCGAGCGGGAGGGATGTCCTACGAGCAGTACTTC
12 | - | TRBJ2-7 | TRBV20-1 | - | CSATQGGYEQYF | TGCAGTGCTACACAGGGAGGGTACGAACAGTACTTC
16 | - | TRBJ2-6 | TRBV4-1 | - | CASSHPWGYGANVLTF | TGCGCCAGCAGCCACCCCTGGGGCTATGGGGCCAACGTCCTGACTTTC
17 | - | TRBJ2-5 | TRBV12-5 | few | CASGLGAEGRSVETQYF | TGTGCTAGTGGTTTGGGGGCGGAAGGAAGGTCAGTGGAGACCCAGTACTTC
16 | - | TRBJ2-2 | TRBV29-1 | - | CSVEKSEGQGTGELFF | TGCAGCGTTGAAAAAAGCGAGGGGCAGGGGACCGGGGAGCTGTTTTTT
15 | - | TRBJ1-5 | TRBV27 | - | CASSAGLTSNQPQHF | TGTGCCAGCAGTGCCGGGCTGACCAGCAATCAGCCCCAGCATTTT
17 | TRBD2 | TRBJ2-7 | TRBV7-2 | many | CASSLRLAGRSSYEQYF | TGTGCCAGCAGCTTAAGGCTAGCGGGGAGGAGCTCCTACGAGCAGTACTTC